These T cell receptor beta chains were read from a single sample in a study of beta chain features in type 1 diabetes. Some clones are missing from TCRdb's copy, which holds only in-frame ones; the method was immunoSEQ multiplex PCR. The profile covers some 200,000 clones, with approximately 11% appearing a single time and 1% to 1.5% taken by the ten largest. The sample was central memory CD4+ T cells from blood. These TCRs come from a man younger than 30 in good health. Both conserved end residues are part of each CDR3. Each record gives: J gene, D gene, clone size, V gene, CDR3 protein, CDR3 DNA. A D gene is named only where the DNA matches it firmly. Clone size is shown for a subset of rows, as once, few, many or a class of expanded clone.

>TRBJ2-7|NA|NA|TRBV30
CAWNTGGGSYF
TGTGCCTGGAACACGGGTGGAGGGTCCTACTTC
>TRBJ2-2|NA|NA|TRBV6-4
CASSDSWVAGELFF
TGTGCCAGCAGTGACTCCTGGGTCGCCGGGGAGCTGTTTTTT
>TRBJ2-5|TRBD1|NA|TRBV5-6
CASSDRDGETQYF
TGTGCCAGCAGCGACAGGGACGGGGAGACCCAGTACTTC
>TRBJ2-3|NA|NA|TRBV6-1
CASSETASTDTQYF
TGTGCCAGCAGTGAAACGGCCTCCACAGATACGCAGTATTTT
>TRBJ1-2|NA|NA|TRBV9
CASSVTVQGGYTF
TGTGCCAGCAGCGTAACAGTACAAGGAGGCTACACCTTC
>TRBJ2-3|NA|NA|TRBV5-1
CASSSIATSTDTQYF
TGCGCCAGCAGTTCGATAGCAACTAGCACAGATACGCAGTATTTT
>TRBJ2-5|NA|few|TRBV7-2
CASSLVGETQYF
TGTGCCAGCAGCTTAGTTGGGGAGACCCAGTACTTC
>TRBJ2-5|NA|NA|TRBV18
CASSLHFQETQYF
TGTGCCAGCTCCCTACACTTCCAAGAGACCCAGTACTTC
>TRBJ2-1|TRBD2|NA|TRBV7-9
CASSATSGSYNEQFF
TGTGCCAGCAGCGCGACTAGCGGGAGCTACAATGAGCAGTTCTTC
>TRBJ2-7|NA|NA|TRBV30
CAWRRFGDNTYEQYF
TGTGCCTGGAGGAGGTTCGGGGACAACACCTACGAGCAGTACTTC
>TRBJ2-1|NA|many|TRBV9
CASSVDPADLQFF
TGTGCCAGCAGCGTAGACCCAGCCGATTTGCAGTTCTTC
>TRBJ2-3|NA|NA|TRBV7-8
CASSVTVWADTQYF
TGTGCCAGCAGCGTGACAGTGTGGGCAGATACGCAGTATTTT
>TRBJ2-3|NA|few|TRBV30
CAWALGDTQYF
TGTGCCTGGGCTTTAGGAGATACGCAGTATTTT
>TRBJ1-2|NA|NA|TRBV4-1
CASSQVGSSNYGYTF
TGCGCCAGCAGCCAAGTCGGGTCGTCCAACTATGGCTACACCTTC
>TRBJ2-7|NA|NA|TRBV7-2
CASSLRANYEQYF
TGTGCCAGCAGCTTAAGGGCTAACTACGAGCAGTACTTC